This TCR beta chain was retrieved from a study of blood T cell repertoires in COVID-19. About the research overall: Acute and convalescent COVID-19 samples came from the United States, Italy and Spain. Nucleic acid was either cDNA or gDNA, and it came from T cells, B-cell-depleted T cells, or PBMCs.

The protocol was immunoSEQ multiplex PCR, while the TCRdb copy is restricted to in-frame clones and leaves out a portion. The table has 250,000 to 300,000 clones, 80% to 90% seen once. Adults between about 18 and 95 years of age took part from about 24 US areas. In assigning cohorts, the study relied on participant-reported clinical history. V was cut by 2 bases and J by 1 base, with 8 bases left in between. Germline assignment: CDR1 SGHTA and CDR2 FQGTGA. The CDR3 has 15 residues. This TCR came from a man younger than 35 who had recovered from COVID-19. The sequencing input was PBMCs or T cells enriched from blood (not recorded which). This chain connects TRBV7-3 to TRBJ2-2; D is unresolved. The CDR3 DNA reads TGTGCCAGCAGCTTAGGAGACTTGAACACCGGGGAGCTGTTTTTT. Translated: CASSLGDLNTGELFF.